The 28 T cell receptor beta chains presented below share a single source sample, sequenced in a study of blood T cell repertoires in COVID-19. Produced via immunoSEQ multiplex PCR; TCRdb's table is partial and in-frame only. The table shows some 230,000 clones, with about 85% occurring only once. The sequenced sample consisted of peripheral blood. Every receptor here comes from a woman aged 60-75 years who had recovered from COVID-19.

The chain joins TRBV11-2 to TRBJ2-5; the match to TRBD2 covers 8 bases. The CDR3 spans 15 residues. Trimming removed 4 bases from V and 4 bases from J; junction bases left unmatched: 8. Germline-derived CDR1 and CDR2 are SGHAT and FQNNGV. CDR3 loop: CASSSPQRGSETQYF. The CDR3 DNA reads as TGTGCCAGCAGCTCCCCTCAGCGGGGGTCAGAGACCCAGTACTTC.

The chain is built from TRBV12-3 or TRBV12-4 and TRBJ2-4; weak D call: TRBD1 (6 bases). Trimming pared 2 bases from V and 6 bases from J, leaving 8 bases between. CDR3 length: 13 residues. CDR3 sequence: CASSLLDRNIQYF. As DNA, the CDR3 is TGTGCCAGCAGTTTATTGGACAGAAACATTCAGTACTTC.

J is TRBJ2-5 and V is TRBV9; 12 nucleotides line up with TRBD2. The CDR3 length is 15 residues. The trim removed 4 bases at V and 5 bases at J, leaving 6 bases unmatched. From germline, CDR1 is SGDLS and CDR2 YYNGEE. The CDR3 reads CASSPRLAGAETQYF. Written as DNA, the CDR3 is TGTGCCAGCAGCCCGAGACTAGCGGGGGCGGAGACCCAGTACTTC. Using reference TRBV9 and TRBJ2-5 for the parts outside the CDR3, the full variable domain is DSGVTQTPKHLITATGQRVTLRCSPRSGDLSVYWYQQSLDQGLQFLIQYYNGEERAKGNILERFSAQQFPDLHSELNLSSLELGDSALYFCASSPRLAGAETQYFGPGTRLLVL.

The chain combines TRBV5-1 with TRBJ2-1; 8 bases fit TRBD2. With V trimmed by 0 bases and J by 8 bases, 7 bases remained unmatched. The germline V gene encodes CDR1 SGHRS and CDR2 YFSETQ. The CDR3 length is 15 residues. The CDR3 loop reads CASSLASGGGHEQFF. In DNA, the CDR3 is TGCGCCAGCAGCTTGGCGAGCGGGGGAGGGCATGAGCAGTTCTTC.

V is TRBV27 and J is TRBJ1-5, with 10 bases aligning to TRBD1. V dropped 6 bases and J dropped 6; count of bases not matched to a gene: 14. The CDR3 totals 17 residues. Germline lookup yields CDR1 MNHEY and CDR2 SMNVEV (reference sequence). This chain's CDR3 is CASRDRAGTGVFQPQHF. CDR3 nucleotide sequence: TGTGCCAGCAGAGATCGAGCGGGGACAGGGGTGTTTCAGCCCCAGCATTTT.

The V and J genes are TRBV7-9 and TRBJ1-2; D not certain. CDR1 is SEHNR and CDR2 is FQNEAQ in the germline V gene (reference sequence). This CDR3 spans 11 amino acids. The ends were cut back, 1 base at V and 8 bases at J, with 5 bases in the middle. CDR3 amino acids: CASSLGGGYTF. The CDR3 DNA reads as TGTGCCAGCAGCTTAGGAGGGGGCTACACCTTC.

This chain links TRBV7-8 with TRBJ2-3; D gene unclear. Germline loops: CDR1 SGHVS, CDR2 FQNEAQ. The length of the CDR3 is 14 residues. Trimming removed 5 bases at V and 5 bases at J, with 14 bases between. CDR3 sequence (DNA): TGTGCCAGCAGCCAACCGAGGTCGGGAGATACGCAGTATTTT. It encodes CASSQPRSGDTQYF.

This chain joins TRBV18 and TRBJ1-1; D might be TRBD1 (5 bases). V dropped 0 bases and J dropped 5 bases, with 10 bases sitting between them. This CDR3 has 14 amino acids. Germline CDR1 and CDR2: KGHSH and LQKENI. CDR3 sequence (DNA): TGTGCCAGCTCACCACCCTCAGGGCGTACTGAAGCTTTCTTT. It codes for CASSPPSGRTEAFF.

The rearrangement joins TRBV1 to TRBJ1-1. TRBV1 is assigned pseudogene status. This CDR3 has 16 amino acids. The DNA for the CDR3 is TGCACCAGCAGCCATCGGGTCTCACTCTGGTGGACTGAAGCTTTCTTT. Amino acids: CTSSHRVSLWWTEAFF.

CDR3 sequence (DNA): TGTGCCAGCAGCTACCAGGAGAACACTGAAGCTTTCTTT. Its translation is CASSYQENTEAFF. The V and J genes are TRBV7-2 and TRBJ1-1, with D hard to call. The germline gives CDR1 SGHTA, CDR2 FQGNSA. V was clipped by 4 bases and J by 1 base, with 7 bases between them. The CDR3 length is 13 residues.

This chain connects TRBV19 to TRBJ1-4, with TRBD1 matching 10 bases. V was pared by 5 bases and J by 3 bases, with 6 bases of the junction left unmatched. This CDR3 is built from 16 residues. Per germline, CDR1 LNHDA and CDR2 SQIVND (reference sequence). The CDR3 loop is CASSSGTGAPNEKLFF. In DNA form, the CDR3 reads TGTGCCAGTAGTTCCGGGACAGGGGCCCCTAATGAAAAACTGTTTTTT.

The genes are TRBV6-5 and TRBJ1-5; 7 positions match TRBD1. Looked up from germline, CDR1 is MNHEY and CDR2 is SVGAGI. Germline trimming cut 2 bases from V and 0 bases from J; bases unmatched to any gene: 1. The CDR3 spans 15 residues. CDR3 bases: TGTGCCAGCAGTTACAGACAGGGTAGCAATCAGCCCCAGCATTTT. Translating gives CASSYRQGSNQPQHF.

The chain combines TRBV25-1 with TRBJ1-2; perhaps TRBD1 as D (6 bases). CDR3 length: 14 residues. Per germline, CDR1 MGHDK and CDR2 SYGVNS. Deletions cut 4 bases from V and 5 bases from J, with 14 bases between. The DNA for the CDR3 is TGTGCCAGCAGTGCTGGGGGCGCGAGGTATGGCTACACCTTC. This encodes CASSAGGARYGYTF.

The V gene is TRBV5-5, the J gene TRBJ1-2; D gene ambiguous. The CDR3 loop spans 13 amino acids. Germline values: CDR1 SGHKS, CDR2 YYEKEE (reference sequence). V was clipped by 0 bases and J by 2 bases, with 5 bases between them. CDR3 bases: TGTGCCAGCAGCTTGGGCGGGAACTATGGCTACACCTTC. Encoded protein: CASSLGGNYGYTF.

This sequence joins TRBV3-1 (or the pseudogene TRBV3-2) and TRBJ1-2; 7 bases are shared with TRBD1. The junction had 5 bases not matched to a gene; V was cut back by 0 bases and J by 7 bases. CDR1 LGHDT and CDR2 YNNKEL come from the germline V gene (reference sequence). The CDR3 has 14 residues. The CDR3 here is CASSQEGGSAGYTF. The CDR3, as DNA: TGTGCCAGCAGCCAAGAAGGGGGCTCGGCTGGCTACACCTTC.

V gene TRBV9 combines with J gene TRBJ1-3; possibly TRBD1 for D (5 bases). Deletions cut 3 bases from V and 0 bases from J, with 10 bases between. Germline V CDR1 and CDR2: SGDLS, YYNGEE. This CDR3 is 15 amino acids long. CDR3 sequence reads: CASSGRQSSGNTIYF. The CDR3 DNA sequence: TGTGCCAGCAGCGGACGACAGTCCTCTGGAAACACCATATATTTT.

The V and J genes are TRBV19 and TRBJ2-7; D might be TRBD2 (6 bases). There are 14 residues in the CDR3. V shed 5 bases and J shed 0 bases, with 11 bases lying between them. Germline values: CDR1 LNHDA, CDR2 SQIVND (reference sequence). The CDR3 is CASSLRDSSYEQYF. In nucleotides, the CDR3 is TGTGCCAGTAGTCTCCGGGACTCCTCCTACGAGCAGTACTTC. Variable domain in full (rest from reference TRBV19 and TRBJ2-7): DGGITQSPKYLFRKEGQNVTLSCEQNLNHDAMYWYRQDPGQGLRLIYYSQIVNDFQKGDIAEGYSVSREKKESFPLTVTSAQKNPTAFYLCASSLRDSSYEQYFGPGTRLTVT.

The CDR3 is CAISESRSETQYF. The CDR3 DNA sequence: TGTGCCATCAGTGAGTCTAGGAGCGAGACCCAGTACTTC. This sequence joins TRBV10-3 and TRBJ2-5; D remains ambiguous. Germline V gene lookup returns CDR1 ENHRY and CDR2 SYGVKD. CDR3 length: 13 residues. V was pared by 0 bases and J by 5 bases, with 7 bases between.

The chain carries TRBV19 and TRBJ1-5; D possibly corresponds to TRBD1 (6 bases). Germline V lookup: CDR1 LNHDA, CDR2 SQIVND (reference sequence). V was cut by 3 bases and J by 3 bases, with 18 bases left in between. The CDR3 extends over 17 amino acids. CDR3 DNA sequence: TGTGCCAGTAGTATCGAACCAGGGAGGGGGATCAATCAGCCCCAGCATTTT. This encodes CASSIEPGRGINQPQHF.

The sample holds one count of this clone. The chain joins TRBV7-9 to TRBJ2-7, with a weak D call TRBD2 (6 bases). Germline assignment: CDR1 SEHNR and CDR2 FQNEAQ (reference sequence). The CDR3 is 14 amino acids. V dropped 5 bases and J dropped 4 bases, with 15 bases sitting between them. CDR3 nucleotides: TGTGCCAGCAGCGCAAGACTAGATTGGTACGAGCAGTACTTC. It codes for CASSARLDWYEQYF.

V and J are TRBV2 and TRBJ2-7; unclear D gene. This CDR3 is built from 11 residues. V was pared by 2 bases and J by 6 bases, with 5 bases between. CDR1 and CDR2 (germline): SNHLY, FYNNEI. This chain's CDR3 is CASSELREQYF. For the CDR3, the DNA is TGTGCCAGCAGTGAACTTCGCGAGCAGTACTTC.

V is TRBV9 and J is TRBJ1-2; TRBD1 agrees at 10 bases. In germline, CDR1 is SGDLS, CDR2 YYNGEE. After removal of 3 bases from V and 6 bases from J, the junction contained 2 bases not matched to a gene. The CDR3 is 13 residues long. As DNA, the CDR3 is TGTGCCAGCAGCGCGGGACAGGGGAATGGCTACACCTTC. Its protein product is CASSAGQGNGYTF.

As DNA, the CDR3 is TGTGCCAGCAGCTTAACAGGGTTGTCACCCGAAGCTTTCTTT. As protein: CASSLTGLSPEAFF. V and J are TRBV5-4 and TRBJ1-1; D may be TRBD1 (6 bases). Germline loops: CDR1 SGHNT, CDR2 YYREEE (reference sequence). Trimming pared 2 bases from V and 8 bases from J, leaving 16 bases between. The CDR3 runs 14 residues.

The V call is TRBV7-2, the J call TRBJ1-3; the D is unclear. The V gene's germline CDR1 is SGHTA and CDR2 FQGNSA. This CDR3 is built from 15 residues. The V and J ends lost 1 base and 2 bases respectively, with 9 bases between them. The CDR3 nucleotides are TGTGCCAGCAGCTTAGGACGAGGAACTGGAAACACCATATATTTT. This encodes CASSLGRGTGNTIYF.

V gene TRBV9 combines with J gene TRBJ2-3; the match to TRBD2 covers 9 bases. The CDR3 covers 16 residues. The ends lost 0 bases at V and 4 bases at J; junction bases unmatched: 6. CDR1 is SGDLS and CDR2 is YYNGEE in the germline V gene. This CDR3 reads CASSVGSGGTPDTQYF. In nucleotides, the CDR3 is TGTGCCAGCAGCGTAGGAAGCGGGGGGACACCAGATACGCAGTATTTT.

The chain carries TRBV5-1 and TRBJ2-7; a weak D match, TRBD1 (5 bases). Germline V gives CDR1 SGHRS, CDR2 YFSETQ. This CDR3 contains 15 residues. Trimming took off 0 bases at V and 2 bases at J, with 12 bases between the two ends. The CDR3 DNA sequence: TGCGCCAGCAGCTTGGGACAGCTTTACCCCTACGAGCAGTACTTC. Its protein product is CASSLGQLYPYEQYF.

The chain carries TRBV7-9 and TRBJ2-1, with 8 bases identical to TRBD1. Germline trimming cut 4 bases from V and 0 bases from J; bases unmatched to any gene: 2. This CDR3 contains 15 residues. The V gene's germline CDR1 is SEHNR and CDR2 FQNEAQ (reference sequence). CDR3 DNA sequence: TGTGCCAGCAGCTATCAGGGGGCCTCCTACAATGAGCAGTTCTTC. This encodes CASSYQGASYNEQFF.

The chain has TRBV19 and TRBJ1-2; D might be TRBD1 (5 bases). V lost 7 bases, J lost 4 bases, and 16 bases lay in between. Germline-derived CDR1 and CDR2 are LNHDA and SQIVND (reference sequence). This CDR3 is built from 14 residues. This CDR3 reads CASTVGGFGYGYTF. The CDR3 bases are TGTGCCAGTACCGTGGGGGGTTTTGGCTATGGCTACACCTTC.